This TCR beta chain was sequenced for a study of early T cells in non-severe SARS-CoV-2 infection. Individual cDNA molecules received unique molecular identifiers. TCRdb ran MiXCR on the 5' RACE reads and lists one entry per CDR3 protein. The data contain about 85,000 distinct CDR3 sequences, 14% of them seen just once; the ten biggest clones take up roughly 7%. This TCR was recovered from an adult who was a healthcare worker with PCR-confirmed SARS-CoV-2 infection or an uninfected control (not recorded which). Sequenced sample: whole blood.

CDR3 nucleotides: TGTGCCAGCAGTTTACCCGCCCGGACCTCCTATGGCTACACCTTC. This gives the protein CASSLPARTSYGYTF. The chain carries TRBV28 and TRBJ1-2; D gene unclear. This CDR3 region has 15 residues. V was clipped by 2 bases and J by 4 bases, with 14 bases between them. Germline assignment: CDR1 MDHEN and CDR2 SYDVKM.